This T cell receptor beta chain was documented in a study of T cell responses to AZD1222 COVID-19 vaccine listed by TCRdb under 2021. As for the study more broadly: AZD1222 recipients whose second dose came at about 4 weeks and those whose second dose came at about 12 weeks were combined into one group, since spike-specific TCR depth and breadth did not differ between the two schedules. Enrollment into the trials was organized by age into subgroups of 18-55, 56-69 and 70-plus years, and those subgroups contained roughly 150, 30 and 60 TCR-sequenced participants, respectively. TCR sequencing was performed for 230 to 250 trial participants, of whom around 200 were given two doses of AZD1222 and 26 were given two doses of MenACWY control vaccine. Summary of the overall study and its limitations: Participants were mostly white British and included more females than males, and it was suggested by the authors that clonal diversity may have been underestimated. No day 14 peak-response samples were available, so repertoires were characterized only after the peak T cell response. After two AZD1222 doses, spike-specific TCR breadth and depth were significantly higher than at day 0 and than in MenACWY recipients. The 56-69-year group was small, and its depth increase did not reach significance, likely because of low power. Conclusions about previously exposed vaccinees are limited, since just a handful of AZD1222 recipients were seropositive for SARS-CoV-2 at baseline. Reportedly, close to half of the unique spike-specific TCRs recognized epitopes lying outside the regions that are mutated in the B.1.351 and B.1.1.7 variants. The whole spike protein was spanned by vaccine-associated CD4 TCRs, and dominant responses were seen in regions 160-218 and 743-854.

The intended sense of this specimen's time point label: baseline before first vaccination. Vaccinee samples were obtained from the UK trials COV001 and COV002, which included a single-blind randomized controlled phase 2/3 trial of AZD1222 (ChAdOx1 nCoV-19) in healthy adults. For TCRbeta chain sequencing, PBMC samples from trial participants were taken at day 0 and at day 28 after the second dose. The CDR3 regions of human TCRbeta chains were subjected to immunosequencing. Processing in the source paper ran as follows. TCRs in the repertoires were matched against a reference library of SARS-CoV-2-specific TCRs that had been generated with the MIRA antigen-specificity platform. Breadth was defined as the fraction of unique TCRs that were SARS-CoV-2-associated. Depth was defined as the fraction of total T cells that were SARS-CoV-2-associated. Using the MIRA data, every spike-specific TCR was mapped to the spike region that the TCR reacted to and assigned to either a CD4 or a CD8 class. Log10-transformed breadth and depth values were compared by one-way ANOVA with Sidak's multiple comparisons tests. Sourced from immuneACCESS, this table was stored by TCRdb with only in-frame sequences that have V and J called. A share of the clones is absent; for the studies checked, an unresolved V gene accounts for under half, and the remainder has no known explanation. V, J and clone size were drawn from that table, and D and trimming were deduced from the DNA. Recorded for this sample are fewer than 120,000 clones; roughly 87% of them occurred a single time. The biggest ten clones account for around 3% of the sample.

The germline V gene encodes CDR1 LNHDA and CDR2 SQIVND (reference sequence). The CDR3 runs 13 amino acids, cysteine and phenylalanine included. The retained sequence is limited to the CDR3, 39 bases, with the frame set at the first base. After removal of 5 bases from V and 5 bases from J, the junction retains 5 bases not matched to a gene. Points on this clone: Its antigen is unknown. No base qualities exist here, and no much larger clone lies one base off it.

This sequence was found in an adult in good health. The rearranged chain carries TRBV19 and TRBJ1-2; 7 central nucleotides agree with TRBD1. Sample: peripheral blood, taken on day 0 of AZD1222 vaccination. The DNA sequence follows: TGTGCCAGTAGTCCCCGGGACAGATATGGCTACACCTTC. Its translation reads: CASSPRDRYGYTF.